This T cell receptor (beta chain) originates from a study of T-cell memory formation after mild COVID-19. Via MiXCR, TCRdb re-called the 5' RACE reads, giving one row per CDR3 protein. The sample includes about 350,000 distinct CDR3 sequences, around 13% of them seen just once. Trimming took off 4 bases at V and 4 bases at J, with 5 bases between the two ends. CDR1 and CDR2 from the germline V gene are MNHNS and SASEGT. The CDR3 is 12 residues long. The receptor's source is a man between 18 and 29 years old who had mild COVID-19 (a few samples of this study predate the infection). Cell type and time point are not known. Sequencing was carried out using PBMCs or a T cell subset sorted from them (not recorded which). The rearrangement joins TRBV6-1 to TRBJ1-5, with no clear D. In nucleotides, the CDR3 is TGTGCCAGCAGTGGGACTAATCAGCCCCAGCATTTT. Translation gives CASSGTNQPQHF.